This is a list of T cell receptor beta chains from one sample in a study of shared clonotypes between healthy human individuals. Data came from immunoSEQ multiplex PCR; TCRdb stores just in-frame clones and leaves some out. The sample holds hundreds of thousands of clones, less than 85% seen once. Sequencing input: memory CD4+ T cells sorted from blood. Source of these receptors: a man aged 25 to 40 in good health. Each CDR3 is given with its conserved first and last residue. The order of the fields is J gene, clone size, D gene, V gene, CDR3 protein, CDR3 DNA. A D gene is named only where the DNA matches it firmly. Some rows mark clone size as missing; the rest say once, few, many or name a class of expanded clone.

J gene: TRBJ2-2
clone size: NA
D gene: NA
V gene: TRBV4-1
CDR3 protein: CASSQENGMAGELFF
CDR3 DNA: TGCGCCAGCAGCCAAGAGAACGGGATGGCCGGGGAGCTGTTTTTT

J gene: TRBJ2-3
clone size: NA
D gene: TRBD2
V gene: TRBV25-1
CDR3 protein: CASSALGLAGADTQYF
CDR3 DNA: TGTGCCAGCAGTGCTTTAGGACTAGCGGGAGCAGATACGCAGTATTTT

J gene: TRBJ1-2
clone size: NA
D gene: TRBD1
V gene: TRBV9
CDR3 protein: CASSARRGQGAHGYTF
CDR3 DNA: TGTGCCAGCAGCGCGAGGAGGGGACAGGGGGCGCATGGCTACACCTTC

J gene: TRBJ1-4
clone size: NA
D gene: TRBD1
V gene: TRBV14
CDR3 protein: CASSQWTGATNEKLFF
CDR3 DNA: TGTGCCAGCAGCCAATGGACAGGGGCTACTAATGAAAAACTGTTTTTT

J gene: TRBJ2-1
clone size: NA
D gene: NA
V gene: TRBV7-9
CDR3 protein: CASSFSNNEQFF
CDR3 DNA: TGTGCCAGCAGCTTCTCTAACAATGAGCAGTTCTTC

J gene: TRBJ2-3
clone size: once
D gene: NA
V gene: TRBV19
CDR3 protein: CASSIGGTRRDTQYF
CDR3 DNA: TGTGCCAGTAGTATTGGGGGTACTAGGCGGGATACGCAGTATTTT

J gene: TRBJ1-1
clone size: NA
D gene: NA
V gene: TRBV5-1
CDR3 protein: CASSLRGPNTEAFF
CDR3 DNA: TGCGCCAGCAGCCTCCGGGGCCCGAACACTGAAGCTTTCTTT

J gene: TRBJ2-5
clone size: NA
D gene: TRBD1
V gene: TRBV7-2
CDR3 protein: CASSPGRGRRIVQETQYF
CDR3 DNA: TGTGCCAGCAGCCCCGGCAGGGGGCGCCGCATCGTCCAAGAGACCCAGTACTTC

J gene: TRBJ1-3
clone size: NA
D gene: NA
V gene: TRBV14
CDR3 protein: CASSLGYSGGNTIYF
CDR3 DNA: TGTGCCAGCAGCCTGGGTTATTCCGGAGGAAACACCATATATTTT

J gene: TRBJ2-7
clone size: few
D gene: NA
V gene: TRBV11-2
CDR3 protein: CASTMSGGEQYF
CDR3 DNA: TGTGCCTCTACCATGTCCGGGGGCGAGCAGTACTTC

J gene: TRBJ2-3
clone size: NA
D gene: NA
V gene: TRBV9
CDR3 protein: CASSVRYSDTQYF
CDR3 DNA: TGTGCCAGCAGCGTCCGGTACTCAGATACGCAGTATTTT

J gene: TRBJ2-5
clone size: NA
D gene: TRBD2
V gene: TRBV28
CDR3 protein: CASSSPGLADRETQYF
CDR3 DNA: TGTGCCAGCAGTTCCCCGGGACTAGCGGACAGAGAGACCCAGTACTTC

J gene: TRBJ2-7
clone size: NA
D gene: TRBD1
V gene: TRBV27
CDR3 protein: CASSLYRPTGTGAQRSEQYF
CDR3 DNA: TGTGCCAGCAGTCTATACCGTCCCACCGGGACAGGGGCTCAAAGGAGCGAGCAGTACTTC

J gene: TRBJ1-1
clone size: once
D gene: NA
V gene: TRBV6-1
CDR3 protein: CASRRQTMNTEAFF
CDR3 DNA: TGTGCCAGCCGACGACAGACTATGAACACTGAAGCTTTCTTT

J gene: TRBJ2-1
clone size: NA
D gene: TRBD1
V gene: TRBV6-6
CDR3 protein: CASSYSGRGFNEQFF
CDR3 DNA: TGTGCCAGCAGTTACTCCGGCAGGGGGTTCAATGAGCAGTTCTTC

J gene: TRBJ2-2
clone size: NA
D gene: NA
V gene: TRBV19
CDR3 protein: CASTPSRPGELFF
CDR3 DNA: TGTGCCAGTACGCCCTCTCGCCCCGGGGAGCTGTTTTTT

J gene: TRBJ1-1
clone size: NA
D gene: NA
V gene: TRBV30
CDR3 protein: CAWGIAGNTEAFF
CDR3 DNA: TGTGCCTGGGGCATCGCGGGAAACACTGAAGCTTTCTTT

J gene: TRBJ2-7
clone size: few
D gene: NA
V gene: TRBV7-8
CDR3 protein: CASSSPRRNSYEQYF
CDR3 DNA: TGTGCCAGCAGCTCCCCCCGAAGGAACTCCTACGAGCAGTACTTC

J gene: TRBJ2-1
clone size: NA
D gene: NA
V gene: TRBV7-9
CDR3 protein: CASSQTLSRNEQFF
CDR3 DNA: TGTGCCAGCAGCCAAACCTTGAGTCGGAATGAGCAGTTCTTC

J gene: TRBJ1-1
clone size: once
D gene: NA
V gene: TRBV11-3
CDR3 protein: CASSQQGNTEAFF
CDR3 DNA: TGTGCCAGCAGCCAACAGGGTAACACTGAAGCTTTCTTT

J gene: TRBJ2-5
clone size: NA
D gene: TRBD2
V gene: TRBV4-2
CDR3 protein: CASSRELAVVQETQYF
CDR3 DNA: TGTGCCAGCAGCCGTGAACTAGCGGTCGTACAAGAGACCCAGTACTTC

J gene: TRBJ2-2
clone size: NA
D gene: TRBD2
V gene: TRBV2
CDR3 protein: CASSERGRAYGELFF
CDR3 DNA: TGTGCCAGCAGTGAGCGCGGGAGGGCCTACGGGGAGCTGTTTTTT

J gene: TRBJ2-7
clone size: NA
D gene: TRBD1
V gene: TRBV7-9
CDR3 protein: CASSLARGPLYEQYF
CDR3 DNA: TGTGCCAGCAGCTTAGCCAGGGGGCCTTTGTACGAGCAGTACTTC

J gene: TRBJ2-5
clone size: NA
D gene: TRBD1
V gene: TRBV5-1
CDR3 protein: CASSPQGGQETQYF
CDR3 DNA: TGCGCCAGCAGCCCACAGGGGGGCCAAGAGACCCAGTACTTC

J gene: TRBJ2-3
clone size: NA
D gene: TRBD2
V gene: TRBV7-8
CDR3 protein: CASSLEQWGGGEDTQYF
CDR3 DNA: TGTGCCAGCAGCTTAGAACAGTGGGGGGGAGGCGAAGATACGCAGTATTTT

J gene: TRBJ2-3
clone size: NA
D gene: TRBD2
V gene: TRBV18
CDR3 protein: CASFATSGDGDTQYF
CDR3 DNA: TGTGCCAGCTTCGCGACTAGCGGGGACGGGGATACGCAGTATTTT

J gene: TRBJ2-7
clone size: few
D gene: NA
V gene: TRBV27
CDR3 protein: CASSLKGAGYEQYF
CDR3 DNA: TGTGCCAGCAGTTTAAAAGGGGCCGGGTACGAGCAGTACTTC

J gene: TRBJ2-7
clone size: NA
D gene: NA
V gene: TRBV23-1
CDR3 protein: CASSHFRVSPYEQYF
CDR3 DNA: TGCGCCAGCAGTCACTTCAGGGTGTCCCCCTACGAGCAGTACTTC

J gene: TRBJ2-3
clone size: NA
D gene: TRBD2
V gene: TRBV18
CDR3 protein: CASSPLGLAGSTDTQYF
CDR3 DNA: TGTGCCAGCTCACCTCTGGGACTAGCGGGAAGCACAGATACGCAGTATTTT